This TCR beta chain was documented in a study of blood T cells in healthy people across ages. CDR1 is SQVTM, CDR2 ANQGSEA, per germline. The CDR3 spans 11 residues. Trimming removed 1 base at V and 9 bases at J, with 9 bases between. For the second PCR, which ran for about 6 to 11 cycles, a sample-barcoded 5' primer and a J-beta primer mix were used. MiXCR, run by TCRdb on the 5' RACE reads, gives a single entry per CDR3 protein. The sample contains around 800,000 distinct CDR3 sequences, around 24% of which appear only once. A further study also used this sample, focusing on T cells of mothers and their children.

The chain joins TRBV29-1 to TRBJ1-1, with a possible D match to TRBD1 (5 bases). This TCR was recovered from a boy between 5 and 17 years old in good health. The material sequenced was blood. The CDR3 nucleotides read TGCAGCGTTGAAGGGGGGGGGAAAGCTTTCTTT. It yields the protein CSVEGGGKAFF.